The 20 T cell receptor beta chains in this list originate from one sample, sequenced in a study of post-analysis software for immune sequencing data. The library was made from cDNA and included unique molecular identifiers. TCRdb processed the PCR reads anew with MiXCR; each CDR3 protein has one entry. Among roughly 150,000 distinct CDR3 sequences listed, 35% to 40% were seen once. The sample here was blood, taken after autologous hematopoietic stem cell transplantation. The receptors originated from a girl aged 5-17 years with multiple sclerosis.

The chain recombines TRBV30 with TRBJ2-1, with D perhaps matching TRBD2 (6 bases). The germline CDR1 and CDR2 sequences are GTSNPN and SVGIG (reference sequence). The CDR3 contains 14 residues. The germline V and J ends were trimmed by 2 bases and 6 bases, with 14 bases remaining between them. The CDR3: CAWSSGDFFNEQFF. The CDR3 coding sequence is TGTGCCTGGAGTTCGGGAGATTTTTTCAATGAGCAGTTCTTC.

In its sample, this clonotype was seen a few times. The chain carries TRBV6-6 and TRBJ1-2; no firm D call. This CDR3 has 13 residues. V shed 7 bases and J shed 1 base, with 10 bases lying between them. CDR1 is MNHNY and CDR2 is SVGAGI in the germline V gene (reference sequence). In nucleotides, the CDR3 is TGTGCCAGCACCGAGATGGGTAACTATGGCTACACCTTC. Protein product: CASTEMGNYGYTF.

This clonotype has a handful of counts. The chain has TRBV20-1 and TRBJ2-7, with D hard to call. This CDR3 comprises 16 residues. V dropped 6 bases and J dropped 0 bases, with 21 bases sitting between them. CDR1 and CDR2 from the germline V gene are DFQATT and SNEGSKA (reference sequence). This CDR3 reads CSAFPHDSFSSYEQYF. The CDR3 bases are TGCAGTGCCTTCCCTCACGACTCGTTTAGCTCCTACGAGCAGTACTTC.

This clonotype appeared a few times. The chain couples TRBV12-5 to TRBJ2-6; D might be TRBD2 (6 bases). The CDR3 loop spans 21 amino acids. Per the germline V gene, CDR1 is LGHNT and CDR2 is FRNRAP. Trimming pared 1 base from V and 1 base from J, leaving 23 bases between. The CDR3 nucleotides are TGTGCTAGTGGTTTGGGGTTTATTCCGGGTCTCCGGGGGTCTGGGGCCAACGTCCTGACTTTC. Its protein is CASGLGFIPGLRGSGANVLTF.

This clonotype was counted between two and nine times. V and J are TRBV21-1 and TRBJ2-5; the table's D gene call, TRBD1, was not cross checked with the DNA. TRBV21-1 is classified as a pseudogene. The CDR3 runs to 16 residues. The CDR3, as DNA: TGTGCCAGCAGCAGTAACAGGGAGGGGAACCAAGAGACCCAGTACTTC. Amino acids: CASSSNREGNQETQYF.

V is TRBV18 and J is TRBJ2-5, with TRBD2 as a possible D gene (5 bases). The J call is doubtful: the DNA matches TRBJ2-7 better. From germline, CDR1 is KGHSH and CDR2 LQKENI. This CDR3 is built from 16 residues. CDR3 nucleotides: TGTGCCAGCTCACCAGCTTTGGACTCCTCAACCTACGAGCAGTACTTC. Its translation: CASSPALDSSTYEQYF.

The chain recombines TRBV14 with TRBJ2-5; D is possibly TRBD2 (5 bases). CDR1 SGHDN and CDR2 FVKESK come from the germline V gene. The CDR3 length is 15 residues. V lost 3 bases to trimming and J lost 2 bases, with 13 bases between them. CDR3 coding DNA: TGTGCCAGCAGCCAGCCATTAGGGAGACAAGAGACCCAGTACTTC. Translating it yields CASSQPLGRQETQYF.

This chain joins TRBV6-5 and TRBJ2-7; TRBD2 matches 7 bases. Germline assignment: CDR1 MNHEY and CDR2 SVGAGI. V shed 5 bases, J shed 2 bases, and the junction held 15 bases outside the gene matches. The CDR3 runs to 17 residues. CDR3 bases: TGTGCCAGCAGTGCTCGAGTGGCTAGCGGAGCCCCCTACGAGCAGTACTTC. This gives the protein CASSARVASGAPYEQYF.

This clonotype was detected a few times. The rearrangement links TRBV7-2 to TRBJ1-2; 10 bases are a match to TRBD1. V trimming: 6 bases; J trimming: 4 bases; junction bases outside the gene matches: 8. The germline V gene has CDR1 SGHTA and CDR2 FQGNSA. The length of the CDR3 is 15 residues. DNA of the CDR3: TGTGCCAGCAGTTCCGGGACAGGGGCTTTCTATGGCTACACCTTC. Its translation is CASSSGTGAFYGYTF. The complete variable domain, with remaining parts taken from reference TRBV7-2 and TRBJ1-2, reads GAGVSQSPSNKVTEKGKDVELRCDPISGHTALYWYRQSLGQGLEFLIYFQGNSAPDKSGLPSDRFSAERTGGSVSTLTIQRTQQEDSAVYLCASSSGTGAFYGYTFGSGTRLTVV.

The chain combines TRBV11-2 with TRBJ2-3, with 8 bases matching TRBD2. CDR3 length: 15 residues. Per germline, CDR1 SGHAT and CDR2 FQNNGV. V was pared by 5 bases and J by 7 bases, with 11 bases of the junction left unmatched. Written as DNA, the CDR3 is TGTGCCAGCAGCCCCGGGGGGGGCGGGATGAATACGCAGTATTTT. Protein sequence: CASSPGGGGMNTQYF.

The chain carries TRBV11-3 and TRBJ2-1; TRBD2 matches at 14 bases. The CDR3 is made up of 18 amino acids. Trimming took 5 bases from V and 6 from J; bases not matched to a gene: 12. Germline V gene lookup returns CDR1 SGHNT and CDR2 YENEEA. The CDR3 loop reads CASSLGLAGAPHGNEQFF. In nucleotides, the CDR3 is TGTGCCAGCAGCCTGGGACTAGCGGGAGCCCCCCATGGCAATGAGCAGTTCTTC.

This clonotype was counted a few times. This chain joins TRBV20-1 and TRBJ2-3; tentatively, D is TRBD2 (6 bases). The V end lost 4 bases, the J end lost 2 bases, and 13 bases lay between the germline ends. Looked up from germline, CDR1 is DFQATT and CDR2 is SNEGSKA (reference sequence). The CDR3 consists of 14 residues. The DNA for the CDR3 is TGCAGTGCTACCCGGGACTCTTACACAGATACGCAGTATTTT. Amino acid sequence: CSATRDSYTDTQYF.

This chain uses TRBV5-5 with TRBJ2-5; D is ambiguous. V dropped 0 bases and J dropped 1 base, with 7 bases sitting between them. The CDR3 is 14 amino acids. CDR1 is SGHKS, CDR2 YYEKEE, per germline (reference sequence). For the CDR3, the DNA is TGTGCCAGCAGCTTGGGCACGGTCCAAGAGACCCAGTACTTC. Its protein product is CASSLGTVQETQYF.

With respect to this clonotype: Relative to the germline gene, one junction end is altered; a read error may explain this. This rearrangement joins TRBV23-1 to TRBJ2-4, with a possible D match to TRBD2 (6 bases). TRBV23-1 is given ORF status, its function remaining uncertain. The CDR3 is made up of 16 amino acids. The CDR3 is CAGRLDSKLAKNIQYF. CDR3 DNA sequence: TGCGCCGGCAGACTAGACAGCAAATTAGCCAAAAACATTCAGTACTTC.

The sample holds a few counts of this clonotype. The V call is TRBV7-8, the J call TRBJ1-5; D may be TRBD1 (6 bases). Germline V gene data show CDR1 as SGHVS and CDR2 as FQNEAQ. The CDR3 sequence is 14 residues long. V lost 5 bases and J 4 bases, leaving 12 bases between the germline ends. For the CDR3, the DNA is TGTGCCAGCAGCAGAGAAGACAGGAATCAGCCCCAGCATTTT. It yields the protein CASSREDRNQPQHF.

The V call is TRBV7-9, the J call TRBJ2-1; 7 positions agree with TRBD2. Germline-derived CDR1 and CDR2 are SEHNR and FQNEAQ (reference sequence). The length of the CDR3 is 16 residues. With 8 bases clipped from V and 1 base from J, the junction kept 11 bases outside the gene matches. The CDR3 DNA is TGTGCCAGCGGCTCATATAGCGGGCAATCCTACAATGAGCAGTTCTTC. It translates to CASGSYSGQSYNEQFF.

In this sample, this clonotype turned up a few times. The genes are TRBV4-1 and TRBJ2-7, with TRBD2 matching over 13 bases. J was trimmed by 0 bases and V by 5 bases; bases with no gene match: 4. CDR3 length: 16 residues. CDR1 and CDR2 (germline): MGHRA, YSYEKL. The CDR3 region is CASSSRTSGSSYEQYF. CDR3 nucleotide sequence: TGCGCCAGCAGCTCCCGGACTAGCGGGAGCTCCTACGAGCAGTACTTC.

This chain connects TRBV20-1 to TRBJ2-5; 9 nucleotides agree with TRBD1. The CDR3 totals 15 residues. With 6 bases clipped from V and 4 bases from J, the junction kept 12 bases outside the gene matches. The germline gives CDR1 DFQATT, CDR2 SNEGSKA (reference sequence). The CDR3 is CSADKGDRVGETQYF. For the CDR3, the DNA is TGCAGTGCCGACAAGGGGGACAGGGTGGGAGAGACCCAGTACTTC.

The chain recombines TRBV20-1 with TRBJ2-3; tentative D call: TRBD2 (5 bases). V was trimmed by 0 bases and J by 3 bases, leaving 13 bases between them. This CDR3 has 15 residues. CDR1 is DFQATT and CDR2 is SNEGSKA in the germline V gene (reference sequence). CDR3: CSARDGSDLTDTQYF. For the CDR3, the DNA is TGCAGTGCTAGAGATGGGAGCGACCTAACAGATACGCAGTATTTT.

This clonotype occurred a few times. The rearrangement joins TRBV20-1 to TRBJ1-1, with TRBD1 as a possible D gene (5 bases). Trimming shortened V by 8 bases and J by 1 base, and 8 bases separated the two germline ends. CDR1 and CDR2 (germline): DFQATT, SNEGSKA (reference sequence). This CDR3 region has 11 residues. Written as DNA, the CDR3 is TGCAGTTCACAGGAGAACACTGAAGCTTTCTTT. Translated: CSSQENTEAFF.